This TCR beta chain was found in a study of human T cells and chemical hapten exposure. About this clonotype itself: The antigen remains unidentified.

Unique molecular identifiers were affixed to discrete cDNA molecules within the library. As originally analysed: With a range of about 23,224 to 750,000, the median per sample was about 87,000 TCRs. MiXCR was run by TCRdb on the RACE reads, yielding one entry per CDR3 protein. The authors' filters were not applied to this entry. In the table there are a few hundred thousand distinct CDR3 sequences, roughly 4.8% of which are singletons. Time point meaning: patch test 1, 2 weeks after DPC sensitization. Specified treatment: therapeutic diphenylcyclopropenone sensitization with weekly scalp DPC. Study findings and constraints: Donors' alopecia may make their immune response differ from healthy people's. Versus controls, expanded TCRs had significantly more large CDR3 similarity clusters.

This receptor was taken from a woman in her 50s with alopecia areata. Some clones in this sample may be carry-over from other donors' samples. Sample: whole blood, taken in connection with sensitization to the hapten diphenylcyclopropenone (DPC).

The CDR3 protein is CASSGVWGTNEKLFF. The CDR3 DNA sequence: TGTGCCAGCAGCGGGGTATGGGGAACAAATGAAAAACTGTTTTTT. The genes are TRBV7-9 and TRBJ1-4; D not resolved. V lost 5 bases and J 5 bases, leaving 15 bases between the germline ends. Looked up from germline, CDR1 is SEHNR and CDR2 is FQNEAQ (reference sequence). This CDR3 is built from 15 residues.